These 24 T cell receptor beta chains share one sample of origin, sequenced in a study of blood T cell repertoires in COVID-19. Libraries were prepared by immunoSEQ multiplex PCR; TCRdb keeps only in-frame clonotypes and omits some of them. The profile shows roughly 70,000 clones, about 87% of them singletons. The sequenced sample was peripheral blood. Source of these receptors: a man over 45 with active COVID-19.

This clone was recorded once. J is TRBJ1-1 and V is TRBV7-2, with 10 bases lining up with TRBD1. The V and J ends lost 3 bases and 5 bases, in that order; junction bases with no gene match: 6. The CDR3 totals 15 residues. Germline V lookup: CDR1 SGHTA, CDR2 FQGNSA. CDR3 DNA: TGTGCCAGCAGCTTGCCGGGACAGGGGAAAACTGAAGCTTTCTTT. Its translation: CASSLPGQGKTEAFF.

V and J are TRBV9 and TRBJ2-1; 9 bases match TRBD2. After removal of 1 base from V and 8 bases from J, the junction contained 10 bases not matched to a gene. The CDR3 totals 16 residues. Germline lookup yields CDR1 SGDLS and CDR2 YYNGEE. CDR3: CASSVSGTSNSHEQFF. The CDR3 nucleotides read TGTGCCAGCAGCGTATCCGGGACTAGCAATTCTCATGAGCAGTTCTTC.

This chain uses TRBV7-6 with TRBJ2-1; 9 nucleotides match TRBD2. Germline V gene lookup returns CDR1 SGHVS and CDR2 FNYEAQ. The CDR3 has 16 amino acids. J gave up 7 bases and V 5 bases, and 12 bases lay outside the gene matches. The DNA for the CDR3 is TGTGCCAGCAGCCTGTATAGCGGGAGTCCAGGGAATGAGCAGTTCTTC. Its translation: CASSLYSGSPGNEQFF.

As DNA, the CDR3 is TGTGCCAGCTCGGCGGACCGCCCCGGCGGGGAGACCCAGTACTTC. As protein: CASSADRPGGETQYF. J is TRBJ2-5 and V is TRBV18, with a possible D match to TRBD2 (5 bases). V shed 6 bases and J shed 5 bases, with 19 bases lying between them. This CDR3 region has 15 residues. Germline V CDR1 and CDR2: KGHSH, LQKENI.

The genes are TRBV30 and TRBJ2-7; maybe TRBD2 (6 bases). The V and J ends lost 0 bases and 5 bases respectively, with 8 bases between them. CDR3 length: 12 residues. Germline V gene lookup returns CDR1 GTSNPN and CDR2 SVGIG (reference sequence). The CDR3 coding sequence is TGTGCCTGGAGTGTTGGGGGGAACGAGCAGTACTTC. Translating it yields CAWSVGGNEQYF.

The chain employs TRBV7-6 and TRBJ2-3, with D perhaps TRBD2 (6 bases). The V gene lost 2 bases and the J gene lost 2 bases, with 11 bases spanning the gap. Looked up from germline, CDR1 is SGHVS and CDR2 is FNYEAQ. The length of the CDR3 is 15 residues. CDR3 DNA: TGTGCCAGCAGCTTATTAGCGGACACCACAGATACGCAGTATTTT. It translates to CASSLLADTTDTQYF.

This chain links TRBV5-1 with TRBJ1-2; possibly TRBD1 for D (6 bases). This CDR3 contains 14 residues. Germline V CDR1 and CDR2: SGHRS, YFSETQ. The V end was cut by 4 bases, the J end by 3 bases, with 13 bases between. The CDR3 DNA is TGCGCCAGCAGCGGAACAGGGTACGACTATGGCTACACCTTC. Translation gives CASSGTGYDYGYTF. Drawing the rest from reference TRBV5-1 and TRBJ1-2, the complete variable domain is KAGVTQTPRYLIKTRGQQVTLSCSPISGHRSVSWYQQTPGQGLQFLFEYFSETQRNKGNFPGRFSGRQFSNSRSEMNVSTLELGDSALYLCASSGTGYDYGYTFGSGTRLTVV.

This chain links TRBV7-2 with TRBJ2-1; 11 positions match TRBD2. From germline, CDR1 is SGHTA and CDR2 FQGNSA. The CDR3 has 16 amino acids. With V trimmed by 5 bases and J by 6 bases, 9 bases remained unmatched. The CDR3 protein is CASSQLSGRAANEQFF. Here the CDR3 DNA reads TGTGCCAGCAGCCAACTTAGCGGGAGGGCCGCCAATGAGCAGTTCTTC.

This chain links TRBV7-9 with TRBJ2-3, with a tentative D call TRBD1 (5 bases). Trimming pared 1 base from V and 3 bases from J, leaving 14 bases between. The CDR3 is 16 amino acids. Germline-derived CDR1 and CDR2 are SEHNR and FQNEAQ (reference sequence). The CDR3 DNA reads as TGTGCCAGCAGCTTAGGGGGCGTAGGTGGAACAGATACGCAGTATTTT. Translating gives CASSLGGVGGTDTQYF.

This chain joins TRBV5-3 and TRBJ1-2; 10 bases map to TRBD1. TRBV5-3 is an open reading frame, and its role is uncertain. The J segment lost 2 bases and the V segment lost 1 base, leaving 8 bases of the junction unmatched. The CDR3 consists of 17 residues. This CDR3 reads CARSLSCPDRGNYGYTF. CDR3 coding DNA: TGTGCCAGAAGCTTGTCTTGCCCGGACAGGGGGAACTATGGCTACACCTTC.

This clone was counted a single time. The chain combines TRBV27 with TRBJ2-7; D may be TRBD1 (5 bases). CDR1 is MNHEY, CDR2 SMNVEV, per germline (reference sequence). Trimming removed 2 bases at V and 2 bases at J, with 13 bases between. This CDR3 region has 15 residues. The CDR3 reads CASSLRSGIPYEQYF. In nucleotides, the CDR3 is TGTGCCAGCAGTTTAAGGTCAGGGATCCCCTACGAGCAGTACTTC.

V usage is TRBV7-2 and J usage is TRBJ1-1; D is perhaps TRBD1 (5 bases). The CDR3 is 14 amino acids. V was clipped by 1 base and J by 5 bases, with 11 bases between them. Germline V gives CDR1 SGHTA, CDR2 FQGNSA. In nucleotides, the CDR3 is TGTGCCAGCAGCTTAGAATCAGGGTTTACTGAAGCTTTCTTT. This codes for CASSLESGFTEAFF.

This chain joins TRBV5-8 and TRBJ1-1; D call uncertain. Germline lookup yields CDR1 SGHTS and CDR2 YDEGEE. The CDR3 loop spans 14 amino acids. Between the trimmed V and J ends, which lost 2 bases and 6 bases, there was a span of 14 bases. The CDR3 nucleotides read TGTGCCAGCAGCTTTTATGGTACGGGGTCTGAAGCTTTCTTT. It specifies CASSFYGTGSEAFF.

V and J are TRBV6-1 and TRBJ1-6; D unclear. This CDR3 has 16 residues. The V gene lost 1 base and the J gene lost 8 bases, with 15 bases spanning the gap. Germline V gene lookup returns CDR1 MNHNS and CDR2 SASEGT. The CDR3 here is CASSEEFAGWDSPLHF. CDR3 DNA sequence: TGTGCCAGCAGTGAAGAGTTTGCGGGGTGGGATTCACCCCTCCACTTT.

This clone was seen a single time. The genes are TRBV29-1 and TRBJ1-1; TRBD1 matches at 8 bases. The CDR3 is made up of 17 amino acids. The germline V gene encodes CDR1 SQVTM and CDR2 ANQGSEA. The V and J ends lost 5 bases and 1 base, in that order; junction bases with no gene match: 15. The CDR3 region is CSVWDRSVRGSNTEAFF. Written as DNA, the CDR3 is TGCAGCGTTTGGGACAGGTCAGTCCGGGGGTCGAACACTGAAGCTTTCTTT.

The chain combines TRBV11-3 with TRBJ2-7, with D possibly matching TRBD1 (5 bases). This CDR3 is 14 amino acids long. From germline, CDR1 is SGHNT and CDR2 YENEEA. Trimming cost V 5 bases and J 2 bases, with 13 bases left between them. CDR3 nucleotide sequence: TGTGCCAGCAGCCCAGGGCGGCGACCCTACGAGCAGTACTTC. This codes for CASSPGRRPYEQYF.

This rearrangement joins TRBV5-6 to TRBJ2-1; TRBD2 aligns across 8 bases. The CDR3 extends over 17 amino acids. Looked up from germline, CDR1 is SGHDT and CDR2 is YYEEEE. V lost 2 bases to trimming and J lost 4 bases; unmatched junction nucleotides: 11. The CDR3 nucleotides are TGTGCCAGCAGCTTATTTGCGAGACTAGCGCTTTACAATGAGCAGTTCTTC. It yields the protein CASSLFARLALYNEQFF.

This chain connects TRBV9 to TRBJ1-2; D unresolved. The CDR3 runs 15 residues. V lost 2 bases, J lost 0 bases, and 11 bases lay in between. CDR1 and CDR2 (germline): SGDLS, YYNGEE. The CDR3: CASSVAEGPNYGYTF. In DNA, the CDR3 is TGTGCCAGCAGCGTCGCGGAGGGCCCTAACTATGGCTACACCTTC.

V and J are TRBV24-1 and TRBJ2-7, with a tentative D call TRBD1 (6 bases). V was trimmed by 6 bases and J by 2 bases, leaving 19 bases between them. This CDR3 contains 16 residues. CDR1 and CDR2 (germline): KGHDR, SFDVKD. The CDR3 sequence is CATSRDNGKPTYEQYF. In DNA form, the CDR3 reads TGTGCCACCAGTCGGGACAACGGAAAACCTACCTACGAGCAGTACTTC.

The chain combines TRBV3-1 (or the pseudogene TRBV3-2) with TRBJ1-2, with TRBD1 identical over 8 bases. This CDR3 has 14 residues. V was pared by 0 bases and J by 8 bases, with 5 bases of the junction left unmatched. From germline, CDR1 is LGHDT and CDR2 YNNKEL (reference sequence). The CDR3: CASSQDLGQVGYTF. As DNA, the CDR3 is TGTGCCAGCAGCCAAGACCTGGGACAGGTCGGCTACACCTTC.

This rearrangement joins TRBV3-1 (or the pseudogene TRBV3-2) to TRBJ2-5; D not resolved. CDR3 length: 15 amino acids. The V and J ends lost 0 bases and 5 bases respectively, with 13 bases between them. Germline V gene data show CDR1 as LGHDT and CDR2 as YNNKEL (reference sequence). The CDR3 is CASSQEGRIEETQYF. The CDR3 DNA reads as TGTGCCAGCAGCCAAGAAGGCAGGATTGAGGAGACCCAGTACTTC.

The V gene is TRBV5-4, the J gene TRBJ1-2; a weak D match, TRBD1 (6 bases). CDR1 and CDR2 (germline): SGHNT, YYREEE (reference sequence). Trimming took 4 bases from V and 5 from J, leaving 15 bases between them. The CDR3 spans 14 residues. The CDR3 sequence: CASSLRQDPYGYTF. CDR3 DNA: TGTGCCAGCAGCCTAAGACAGGACCCTTATGGCTACACCTTC.

The chain is built from TRBV5-1 and TRBJ2-3; 9 bases are shared with TRBD2. This CDR3 is 19 amino acids long. Germline V gene data show CDR1 as SGHRS and CDR2 as YFSETQ. V trimming: 0 bases; J trimming: 1 base; junction bases outside the gene matches: 12. The CDR3 reads CASSLEGSGSPTRTDTQYF. The CDR3 DNA is TGCGCCAGCAGCTTGGAAGGTAGCGGGAGCCCCACTCGCACAGATACGCAGTATTTT.

The CDR3 DNA follows: TGTGCCAGCAGCTTATCCAGGGAGCTGTTTTTT. Amino acids: CASSLSRELFF. This chain uses TRBV7-8 with TRBJ2-2; D not resolved. Trimming removed 2 bases from V and 9 bases from J, with 4 bases in between. The CDR3 consists of 11 residues. Germline loops: CDR1 SGHVS, CDR2 FQNEAQ.